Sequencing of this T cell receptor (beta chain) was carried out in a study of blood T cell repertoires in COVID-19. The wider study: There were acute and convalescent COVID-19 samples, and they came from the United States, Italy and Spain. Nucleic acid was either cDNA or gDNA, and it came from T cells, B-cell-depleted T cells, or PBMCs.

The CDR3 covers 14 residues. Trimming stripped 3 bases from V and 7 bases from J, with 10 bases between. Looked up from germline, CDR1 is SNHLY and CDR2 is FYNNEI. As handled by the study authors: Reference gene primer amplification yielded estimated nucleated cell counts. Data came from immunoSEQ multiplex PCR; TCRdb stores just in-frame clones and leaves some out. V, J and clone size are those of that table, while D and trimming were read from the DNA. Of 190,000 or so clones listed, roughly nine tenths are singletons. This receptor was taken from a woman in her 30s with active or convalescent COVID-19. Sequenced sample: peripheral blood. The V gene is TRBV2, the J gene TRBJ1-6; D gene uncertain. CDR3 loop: CASSEEGKNSPLHF. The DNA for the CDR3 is TGTGCCAGCAGTGAGGAGGGAAAGAATTCACCCCTCCACTTT.